This TCR beta chain was captured by sequencing in a study of blood T cell repertoires in COVID-19. Study context: Sites in the United States, Italy and Spain provided acute and convalescent COVID-19 samples. Sources were T cells, B-cell-depleted T cells, or PBMCs; the material itself was cDNA or gDNA.

How the authors handled the data: Reference gene primers were amplified, and this amplification served to estimate nucleated cell counts. Assay: immunoSEQ multiplex PCR; the TCRdb copy retains only in-frame clones and omits some. V and J calls and clone size follow that table, whereas D and trimming were derived from the DNA. The table includes approximately 180,000 clones, about 87% detected once. This CDR3 comprises 13 residues. In germline, CDR1 is MNHEY, CDR2 SVGAGI. With 5 bases removed from V and 11 bases from J, the gap between germline ends came to 18 bases. The chain couples TRBV6-5 to TRBJ1-1, with TRBD1 as a possible D gene (5 bases). The sample taken for sequencing was peripheral blood. This TCR came from a man aged 40-55 years with active or convalescent COVID-19. The CDR3 sequence: CASSRWEVGTAFF. CDR3 nucleotide sequence: TGTGCCAGCAGTAGGTGGGAGGTCGGGACGGCTTTCTTT.